These 31 T cell receptor beta chains came from one sample sequenced in a study of radiation and T cells in renal cell carcinoma. Repertoires were generated with immunoSEQ multiplex PCR, while TCRdb's copy carries only in-frame clones and drops some. The data contain about 130,000 clones, 70% to 90% of them singletons. Time point indicated: baseline pretreatment blood. Treatment meaning: 15 Gy SBRT to primary tumor, nephrectomy 4 weeks later. This material consisted of blood, taken from a patient whose treatment included radiotherapy and nephrectomy. These receptors were taken from a woman in her forties or fifties with renal cell carcinoma.

The V and J genes are TRBV11-2 and TRBJ2-2; TRBD1 matches at 7 bases. Trimming took 6 bases from V and 0 from J; bases not matched to a gene: 4. The germline gives CDR1 SGHAT, CDR2 FQNNGV. The CDR3 runs 15 residues. CDR3 sequence: CASSSGTANTGELFF. The CDR3, as DNA: TGTGCCAGCAGTTCCGGGACAGCGAACACCGGGGAGCTGTTTTTT.

This chain joins TRBV11-2 and TRBJ1-2; D is unclear. The CDR3 length is 12 residues. V was trimmed by 0 bases and J by 5 bases, leaving 4 bases between them. Germline CDR1 SGHAT, CDR2 FQNNGV. CDR3 loop: CASSLERYGYTF. The CDR3 DNA reads TGTGCCAGCAGCTTAGAAAGATATGGCTACACCTTC.

The chain uses TRBV10-3 and TRBJ1-2; D is uncertain. V was clipped by 2 bases and J by 0 bases, with 10 bases between them. The CDR3 spans 15 residues. Germline V gene lookup returns CDR1 ENHRY and CDR2 SYGVKD. The CDR3 coding sequence is TGTGCCATCAGTGAGAGTTTACGAGCTAACTATGGCTACACCTTC. This encodes CAISESLRANYGYTF.

CDR3: CASSQDLAGVYNEQFF. DNA for the CDR3: TGCGCCAGCAGCCAAGATCTAGCGGGGGTTTACAATGAGCAGTTCTTC. V usage is TRBV4-1 and J usage is TRBJ2-1; the match to TRBD2 covers 10 bases. Germline V lookup: CDR1 MGHRA, CDR2 YSYEKL. The CDR3 runs 16 residues. With V trimmed by 0 bases and J by 4 bases, 3 bases remained unmatched.

This chain connects TRBV2 to TRBJ2-1, with no clear D. Per the germline V gene, CDR1 is SNHLY and CDR2 is FYNNEI. The CDR3 length is 15 residues. V shed 5 bases and J shed 0 bases, with 11 bases lying between them. CDR3 loop: CASSSIKSSYNEQFF. The CDR3 DNA reads TGTGCCAGCAGTTCCATAAAAAGCTCCTACAATGAGCAGTTCTTC.

The chain links TRBV2 to TRBJ1-4, with D perhaps TRBD1 (6 bases). The CDR3 length is 16 residues. Trimming stripped 4 bases from V and 8 bases from J, with 20 bases between. The germline CDR1 and CDR2 sequences are SNHLY and FYNNEI. The CDR3, as DNA: TGTGCCAGCAGTGTCAGCAGGGGCAGGGCGAACGAAAAACTGTTTTTT. Amino acids: CASSVSRGRANEKLFF.

CDR3 amino acids: CASSYSPSPTVSEQFF. Written as DNA, the CDR3 is TGTGCCAGCAGTTATAGTCCGTCCCCCACAGTCAGTGAGCAGTTCTTC. This rearrangement joins TRBV6-5 to TRBJ2-1; no definite D call. Trimming took 3 bases from V and 9 from J, leaving 21 bases between them. Germline V gives CDR1 MNHEY, CDR2 SVGAGI. The CDR3 runs to 16 residues.

This chain connects TRBV27 to TRBJ1-2; weak D call: TRBD1 (6 bases). Per germline, CDR1 MNHEY and CDR2 SMNVEV (reference sequence). This CDR3 has 16 residues. With 3 bases removed from V and 4 bases from J, the gap between germline ends came to 18 bases. The CDR3 nucleotides are TGTGCCAGCAGTTTCCTAGTGACAGGTCTCTCCTATGGCTACACCTTC. Translating gives CASSFLVTGLSYGYTF.

This CDR3 is CASRWGGSNTEAFF. CDR3 nucleotide sequence: TGTGCCAGCAGATGGGGGGGCTCGAACACTGAAGCTTTCTTT. The chain combines TRBV6-1 with TRBJ1-1, with D perhaps TRBD1 (6 bases). The CDR3 loop spans 14 amino acids. Germline loops: CDR1 MNHNS, CDR2 SASEGT. The germline V and J ends were trimmed by 6 bases and 1 base, with 12 bases remaining between them.

The chain has TRBV7-9 and TRBJ1-6; D not certain. There are 15 residues in the CDR3. Germline CDR1 and CDR2: SEHNR and FQNEAQ (reference sequence). V lost 1 base, J lost 8 bases, and 12 bases lay in between. CDR3 sequence: CASSLVGLMDSPLHF. The CDR3 nucleotides read TGTGCCAGCAGCTTAGTGGGTTTAATGGATTCACCCCTCCACTTT.

The CDR3 nucleotides are TGTGCCATCAGACTAGCGGGGAAGGATGAGCAGTTCTTC. Translated: CAIRLAGKDEQFF. The chain recombines TRBV10-3 with TRBJ2-1, with 10 nucleotides matching TRBD2. Trimming at V came to 6 bases and at J to 8 bases, leaving 4 bases not matched to a gene. Germline CDR1 reads ENHRY; CDR2 reads SYGVKD. The CDR3 contains 13 residues.

The rearrangement joins TRBV5-4 to TRBJ1-2; 7 nucleotides agree with TRBD1. With V trimmed by 3 bases and J by 2 bases, 7 bases remained unmatched. This CDR3 has 15 residues. The V gene's germline CDR1 is SGHNT and CDR2 YYREEE (reference sequence). The CDR3: CASSSYRTGNYGYTF. CDR3 in DNA: TGTGCCAGCAGCTCGTACCGGACAGGCAACTATGGCTACACCTTC.

DNA of the CDR3: TGTGCCAGTAGTATCGGGCCGGGACAGGGAACGCACGAGCAGTACTTC. Protein: CASSIGPGQGTHEQYF. The chain recombines TRBV19 with TRBJ2-7; TRBD1 agrees at 9 bases. CDR3 length: 16 residues. V shed 3 bases and J 5 bases; nucleotides not matched to a gene: 11. Per germline, CDR1 LNHDA and CDR2 SQIVND (reference sequence). The whole variable domain, remainder taken from reference TRBV19 and TRBJ2-7, is DGGITQSPKYLFRKEGQNVTLSCEQNLNHDAMYWYRQDPGQGLRLIYYSQIVNDFQKGDIAEGYSVSREKKESFPLTVTSAQKNPTAFYLCASSIGPGQGTHEQYFGPGTRLTVT.

This clone was seen only once. This chain links TRBV15 with TRBJ1-6; D is perhaps TRBD1 (5 bases). V lost 1 base to trimming and J lost 9 bases, with 13 bases between them. The CDR3 is 15 residues long. CDR1 is LNHNV and CDR2 is YYDKDF in the germline V gene (reference sequence). The CDR3 here is CATSRGGAFGSPLHF. The CDR3 DNA reads as TGTGCCACCAGCAGAGGCGGGGCTTTCGGTTCACCCCTCCACTTT.

CDR3 loop: CASSSGLAEETQYF. For the CDR3, the DNA is TGTGCCAGCAGCTCGGGACTAGCGGAAGAGACCCAGTACTTC. The chain carries TRBV7-2 and TRBJ2-5; 11 bases are shared with TRBD2. J gave up 3 bases and V 4 bases, and 1 base lay outside the gene matches. Germline CDR1 is SGHTA and CDR2 is FQGNSA. The CDR3 extends over 14 amino acids.

This rearrangement joins TRBV28 to TRBJ2-7; D call uncertain. The CDR3 is 14 residues long. Germline V lookup: CDR1 MDHEN, CDR2 SYDVKM. Trimming left V 5 bases short and J 0 bases short, with 11 bases between. The CDR3 sequence is CASSTGRISYEQYF. The CDR3 DNA sequence: TGTGCCAGCAGTACCGGACGGATCTCCTACGAGCAGTACTTC.

Of note for this clone: Additional DNA sequences in this sample encode the identical CDR3. The chain recombines TRBV7-9 with TRBJ2-7, with TRBD1 as a possible D gene (6 bases). The length of the CDR3 is 12 residues. V was shortened by 5 bases and J by 4 bases, with 9 bases between the two germline ends. Per germline, CDR1 SEHNR and CDR2 FQNEAQ (reference sequence). The CDR3 sequence: CASSPTGYEQYF. CDR3 nucleotides: TGTGCCAGCAGCCCAACAGGGTACGAGCAGTACTTC.

This sequence joins TRBV6-1 and TRBJ2-1; D might be TRBD2 (6 bases). This CDR3 is built from 14 residues. From germline, CDR1 is MNHNS and CDR2 SASEGT. The V gene lost 5 bases and the J gene lost 6 bases, with 14 bases spanning the gap. The CDR3 region is CASSSRLDSNEQFF. The CDR3 DNA is TGTGCCAGCAGTTCCAGACTAGATTCCAATGAGCAGTTCTTC.

The J gene is TRBJ2-5, the V gene TRBV19; 10 bases align to TRBD1. CDR3 length: 16 residues. The germline V gene encodes CDR1 LNHDA and CDR2 SQIVND (reference sequence). V lost 4 bases to trimming and J lost 6 bases; unmatched junction nucleotides: 11. The CDR3 DNA is TGTGCCAGTAGTACGATTACGGGACAGGGGACGCAGACCCAGTACTTC. The encoded protein is CASSTITGQGTQTQYF. Based on the CDR3 plus reference TRBV19 and TRBJ2-5, the full variable domain is DGGITQSPKYLFRKEGQNVTLSCEQNLNHDAMYWYRQDPGQGLRLIYYSQIVNDFQKGDIAEGYSVSREKKESFPLTVTSAQKNPTAFYLCASSTITGQGTQTQYFGPGTRLLVL.

This clone appeared a few times. This chain joins TRBV9 and TRBJ1-1; 9 positions agree with TRBD1. V was pared by 3 bases and J by 0 bases, with 6 bases of the junction left unmatched. This CDR3 region has 16 residues. From germline, CDR1 is SGDLS and CDR2 YYNGEE. CDR3 bases: TGTGCCAGCAGCGCACAGGGGGCATTTGTGAACACTGAAGCTTTCTTT. Its protein is CASSAQGAFVNTEAFF.

The chain carries TRBV9 and TRBJ2-7; D remains ambiguous. There are 15 residues in the CDR3. V was shortened by 4 bases and J by 0 bases, with 14 bases between the two germline ends. Germline V gene sequence: CDR1 SGDLS, CDR2 YYNGEE. The CDR3 is CASSLAASYSYEQYF. The CDR3 region has the DNA TGTGCCAGCAGCCTCGCGGCGTCCTACTCCTACGAGCAGTACTTC.

J is TRBJ2-7 and V is TRBV18, with 7 bases aligning to TRBD1. Trimming took 6 bases from V and 3 from J; bases not matched to a gene: 8. The CDR3 loop spans 14 amino acids. Germline loops: CDR1 KGHSH, CDR2 LQKENI. Here the CDR3 reads CASSAGTAFYEQYF. For the CDR3, the DNA is TGTGCCAGCTCCGCCGGGACAGCATTCTACGAGCAGTACTTC. Supplemented by reference TRBV18 and TRBJ2-7, the full variable domain reads NAGVMQNPRHLVRRRGQEARLRCSPMKGHSHVYWYRQLPEEGLKFMVYLQKENIIDESGMPKERFSAEFPKEGPSILRIQQVVRGDSAAYFCASSAGTAFYEQYFGPGTRLTVT.

The chain joins TRBV18 to TRBJ1-2; D not resolved. V lost 1 base to trimming and J lost 0 bases, with 12 bases between them. Germline CDR1 and CDR2: KGHSH and LQKENI. The CDR3 is made up of 16 amino acids. The CDR3 spells CASSPQGPATNYGYTF. CDR3 sequence (DNA): TGTGCCAGCTCACCACAAGGTCCAGCTACTAACTATGGCTACACCTTC.

This rearrangement joins TRBV6-1 to TRBJ2-1; perhaps TRBD1 as D (5 bases). The CDR3 has 14 amino acids. The germline V gene has CDR1 MNHNS and CDR2 SASEGT. Trimming left V 7 bases short and J 2 bases short, with 12 bases between. The CDR3 region is CASTSGSPYNEQFF. The CDR3 DNA is TGTGCCAGCACTTCAGGGTCCCCCTACAATGAGCAGTTCTTC.

J is TRBJ1-1 and V is TRBV29-1; 8 nucleotides agree with TRBD1. This CDR3 region has 14 residues. The V segment lost 3 bases and the J segment 8 bases; nucleotides outside the gene matches: 11. CDR1 SQVTM and CDR2 ANQGSEA come from the germline V gene. The CDR3 coding sequence is TGCAGCGTTGAGTATTCCAGGGGGCAATGGGAAGCTTTCTTT. Amino acids: CSVEYSRGQWEAFF.

The chain combines TRBV7-9 with TRBJ1-3; D uncertain. This CDR3 spans 14 amino acids. The V gene's germline CDR1 is SEHNR and CDR2 FQNEAQ (reference sequence). The CDR3 here is CVFRPAESENTIYF. The CDR3 DNA sequence: TGTGTTTTCAGGCCCGCAGAGTCAGAAAACACCATATATTTT.

V gene TRBV9 combines with J gene TRBJ2-1; 7 bases line up with TRBD2. Germline-derived CDR1 and CDR2 are SGDLS and YYNGEE. The J segment lost 2 bases and the V segment lost 0 bases, leaving 2 bases of the junction unmatched. The CDR3 is 15 amino acids. In DNA, the CDR3 is TGTGCCAGCAGCGTAGACGGGACTACCTACAATGAGCAGTTCTTC. Translating gives CASSVDGTTYNEQFF. The full variable domain, completed using reference TRBV9 and TRBJ2-1, is DSGVTQTPKHLITATGQRVTLRCSPRSGDLSVYWYQQSLDQGLQFLIQYYNGEERAKGNILERFSAQQFPDLHSELNLSSLELGDSALYFCASSVDGTTYNEQFFGPGTRLTVL.

The chain couples TRBV6-6 to TRBJ2-5; 8 nucleotides agree with TRBD1. The CDR3 extends over 16 amino acids. The V segment lost 7 bases and the J segment 2 bases; nucleotides outside the gene matches: 12. Germline loops: CDR1 MNHNY, CDR2 SVGAGI (reference sequence). DNA of the CDR3: TGTGCCAGCATCGCTACAGGGGGTACCCCTCAAGAGACCCAGTACTTC. Amino acids: CASIATGGTPQETQYF.

This sequence joins TRBV6-4 and TRBJ1-3, with unresolved D. CDR1 is MRHNA and CDR2 is SNTAGT in the germline V gene. The ends were cut back, 4 bases at V and 2 bases at J, with 9 bases in the middle. There are 14 residues in the CDR3. The CDR3 loop reads CASSVEGTGNTIYF. In nucleotides, the CDR3 is TGTGCCAGCAGTGTAGAGGGAACTGGAAACACCATATATTTT.

The rearrangement joins TRBV4-3 to TRBJ2-5; a possible D gene is TRBD1 (6 bases). This CDR3 is built from 15 residues. Trimming removed 1 base at V and 3 bases at J, with 12 bases between. The germline CDR1 and CDR2 sequences are LGHNA and YSLEER. Written as DNA, the CDR3 is TGCGCCAGCAGCCAAGCGATCCCAGGGGAAGAGACCCAGTACTTC. Its protein is CASSQAIPGEETQYF.

J is TRBJ2-2 and V is TRBV11-2; D ambiguous. The germline V gene has CDR1 SGHAT and CDR2 FQNNGV. The CDR3 totals 16 residues. Trimming removed 1 base from V and 0 bases from J, with 9 bases in between. The CDR3 nucleotides are TGTGCCAGCAGCTTAGCCCCCATGACGAACACCGGGGAGCTGTTTTTT. It translates to CASSLAPMTNTGELFF.